Detailed here is one T cell receptor (beta chain). This clonotype was detected a few times. There is no known antigen for this receptor. One end of the junction varies from germline; a read error may be responsible. The data stem from a study of T cells in Graves' hyperthyroidism and ophthalmopathy (dated by TCRdb to between 2019 and 2020). In terms of the full investigation: Peripheral blood samples were taken at initial diagnosis, before any treatment was given. Thyroid tissue and blood T-cell repertoires from six Graves' hyperthyroidism patients were also compared in the study. Prospective prediction of ophthalmopathy was tested in an independent validation cohort of 18 to 20 hyperthyroidism patients and 17 patients who later progressed to ophthalmopathy. The roughly 90 discovery patients were divided at random into training and test sets in a 7:3 ratio. After blood sampling, hyperthyroidism patients were treated with methimazole at a starting dose of 30 mg daily, and ophthalmopathy patients were treated with high-dose intravenous methylprednisolone. The paper reports TCR Vbeta CDR3 sequencing of roughly 140 peripheral blood samples: around 41 ophthalmopathy, 70 to 85 hyperthyroidism and around 17 progressor patients. A discovery cohort of about a hundred patients, approximately 44 with Graves' ophthalmopathy and 57 with stable Graves' hyperthyroidism, was used to find distinguishing TCR V-J signatures. Here is what the overall study found, with its caveats: In cross-validation, a model built on a 13 V-J signature told ophthalmopathy apart from stable hyperthyroidism with 85% to 90% sensitivity and approximately 81% specificity, and in testing the same model reached 80%/75%. During validation, the model predicted progression to ophthalmopathy a median of about 5.9 months ahead of onset, with roughly 65% sensitivity and more than 72% specificity. Most expanded thyroid clonotypes (frequency above 0.001) were also detected in blood, a finding suggesting that blood repertoires may reflect thyroid immune responses. Sample size was not statistically predetermined, and blinding of investigators to group allocation was not performed.

Inclusive of the bounding cysteine and phenylalanine, the CDR3 is 15 residues long. CDR3 DNA is the only sequence kept; it has 45 bases, read in frame from the first base. Per the germline V gene (reference sequence), SEHNR is the CDR1 and FQNEAQ is the CDR2. The TCR beta CDR3 regions were amplified from the RNA transcripts. The first round of RT-PCR for the TCR CDR3 was performed with the HTBI primer set and the Qiagen OneStep RT-PCR kit. Libraries were constructed in a second round of multiplex PCR, after which size selection and purification were performed. Libraries were sequenced paired-end with 100 bp reads on an Illumina HiSeq2000. Regarding the original processing steps: SOAPnuke was used to process the raw data, removing reads that contained adapters or uncalled bases, had a mean Phred below 15, or lacked an exact match to the constant primer or identifier. High-quality paired reads were merged with COPE v1.2.5, and unique nucleotide sequences were defined as clonotypes. MiTCR v1.1 was used to align clonotypes to the IMGT TRBV, TRBD and TRBJ reference segments. Only V-J combinations with frequency above 0.0001, covering about 99% of repertoires, were analysed. A TCS score was defined as the ratio of F50 (clonal expansion) to E x V (chaos), with BLOSUM62-based TCRdist applied between CDR3 peptides within each V-J. Welch's t-statistics and random forest reduced several hundred V-J features to fewer than 15, which were used in a naive Bayes classifier (R e1071). Through fastp at Q25 and MiXCR, TCRdb rebuilt clones from the public reads, retaining in-frame beta chains. Rows merge per CDR3 protein into single entries with the most common DNA and genes. The V and J calls reflect TCRdb's pipeline rather than the authors' work. For this sample there are about 380,000 distinct CDR3 sequences; approximately 14% appear just once. Of the sample, roughly 9.6% falls within the top ten clones.

Stable Graves' hyperthyroidism was defined as the absence of progression to ophthalmopathy over 18 months of follow-up. Hyperthyroidism patients were newly diagnosed, with disease duration under 2 months, and aged 18 to 65 years. Exclusion was applied to patients with uncontrolled infections, other autoimmune diseases, pregnancy or lactation. Diagnoses were established on the basis of clinical symptoms, serum thyroxine and TRAb, thyroid ultrasound, and orbital computed tomography. Ficoll-Paque density gradient centrifugation was used to isolate PBMCs from about 10 ml of fresh peripheral blood. Total RNA was extracted with Trizol reagent, and quality was checked on an Agilent 2100 Bioanalyzer.

The receptor's source is a woman aged 55-70 years with Graves' hyperthyroidism. The rearrangement combines TRBV7-9 with TRBJ1-2; 6 matching bases give a weak D call of TRBD1. Sequenced sample: blood. Read as DNA, the sequence is TGTACCAGCAGCCCTCTTCTAACAGGGTTCTATGGCTACACCTTC. It translates to CTSSPLLTGFYGYTF.